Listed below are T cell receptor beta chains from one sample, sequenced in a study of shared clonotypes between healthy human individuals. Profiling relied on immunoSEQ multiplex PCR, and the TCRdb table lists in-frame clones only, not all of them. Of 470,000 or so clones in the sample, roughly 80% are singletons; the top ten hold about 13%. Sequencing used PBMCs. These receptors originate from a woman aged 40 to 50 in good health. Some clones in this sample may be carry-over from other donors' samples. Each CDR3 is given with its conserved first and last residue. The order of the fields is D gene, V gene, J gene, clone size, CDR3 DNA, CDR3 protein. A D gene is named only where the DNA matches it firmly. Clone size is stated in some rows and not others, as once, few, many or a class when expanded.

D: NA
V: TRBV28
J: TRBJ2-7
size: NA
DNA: TGTGCCAGCAGTTATCCCGGAACTAGCTACGAGCAGTACTTC
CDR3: CASSYPGTSYEQYF

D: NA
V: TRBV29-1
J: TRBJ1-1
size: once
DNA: TGCAGCGTTGGGGTCAGCATCCGGGCTGAAGCTTTCTTT
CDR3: CSVGVSIRAEAFF

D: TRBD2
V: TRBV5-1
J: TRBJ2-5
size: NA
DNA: TGCGCCAGCAGCTTGAAATTCCTAGCGGGAGAAGAGACCCAGTACTTC
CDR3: CASSLKFLAGEETQYF

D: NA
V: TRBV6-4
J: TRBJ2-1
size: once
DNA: TGTGCCAGCAGTGACTCGGAGGGAAATGAGCAGTTCTTC
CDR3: CASSDSEGNEQFF

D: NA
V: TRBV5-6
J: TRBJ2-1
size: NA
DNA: TGTGCCAGCCGAGAATACGGAGGGGGACAACCTTACAATGAGCAGTTCTTC
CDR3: CASREYGGGQPYNEQFF

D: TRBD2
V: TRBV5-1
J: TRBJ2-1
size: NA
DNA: TGCGCCAGCAGCTTGGGGGGGACTAGCGGCAGCTCCTACAATGAGCAGTTCTTC
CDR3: CASSLGGTSGSSYNEQFF

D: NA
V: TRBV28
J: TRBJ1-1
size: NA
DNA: TGTGCCAGCAATCTGGACAGTTACACTGAAGCTTTCTTT
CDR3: CASNLDSYTEAFF

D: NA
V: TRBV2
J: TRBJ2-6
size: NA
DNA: TGTGCCAGCAGTGAAGTCTTCTCTGGGGCCAACGTCCTGACTTTC
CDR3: CASSEVFSGANVLTF

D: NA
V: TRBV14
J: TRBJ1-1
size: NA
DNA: TGTGCCAGCAGCCAACCTCGGACAGCAAGTTTAGCAACTGAAGCTTTCTTT
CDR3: CASSQPRTASLATEAFF

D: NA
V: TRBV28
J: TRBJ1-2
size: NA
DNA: TGTGCCAGCAGTTCTTACCGGGACGGATCGTCTAACTATGGCTACACCTTC
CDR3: CASSSYRDGSSNYGYTF

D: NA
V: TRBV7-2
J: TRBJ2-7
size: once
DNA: TGTGCCAGCAGCTTAAGGGCAGGGGAGGGCGAGCAGTACTTC
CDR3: CASSLRAGEGEQYF

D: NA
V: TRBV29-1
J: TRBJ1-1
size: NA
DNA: TGCAGCGTTGTCCTAACCCGTGATGGGATTGAAGCTTTCTTT
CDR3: CSVVLTRDGIEAFF

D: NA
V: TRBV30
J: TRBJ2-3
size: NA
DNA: TGTGCCTGGAGTGTAACCGGGGCAGATACGCAGTATTTT
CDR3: CAWSVTGADTQYF

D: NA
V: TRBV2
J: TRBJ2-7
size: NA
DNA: TGTGCCAGCAGTGAGGGGGATCGAAGCTCCTACGAGCAGTACTTC
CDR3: CASSEGDRSSYEQYF

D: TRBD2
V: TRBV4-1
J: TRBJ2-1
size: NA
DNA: TGCGCCAGCAGCCAGGTAGGACTAGCGGGAAGTGAGCAGTTCTTC
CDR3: CASSQVGLAGSEQFF

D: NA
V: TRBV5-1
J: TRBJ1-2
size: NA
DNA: TGCGCCAGCAGCTTGGTTCTGGAACCCGGGAGTAACTATGGCTACACCTTC
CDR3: CASSLVLEPGSNYGYTF

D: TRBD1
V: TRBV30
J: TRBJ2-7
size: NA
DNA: TGTGCCTGTCCCCGGGACAGCTCCTTTCACGACGAGCAGTACTTC
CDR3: CACPRDSSFHDEQYF

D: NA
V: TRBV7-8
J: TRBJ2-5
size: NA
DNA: TGTGCCAGCAGCTTAAATTTATGGGGCCCCCAAGAGACCCAGTACTTC
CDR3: CASSLNLWGPQETQYF

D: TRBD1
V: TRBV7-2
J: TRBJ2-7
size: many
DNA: TGTGCCAGCAGCCTCCGACAGGGAAGGGCTTACGAGCAGTACTTC
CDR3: CASSLRQGRAYEQYF

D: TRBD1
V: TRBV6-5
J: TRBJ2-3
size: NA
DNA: TGTGCCAGCAGTTACTCGGGACAGGGAGACGCGCAGTATTTT
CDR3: CASSYSGQGDAQYF

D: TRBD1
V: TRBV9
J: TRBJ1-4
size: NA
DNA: TGTGCCAGCAGCCCTTTTGGACAGGGCGGTGAAAAACTGTTTTTT
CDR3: CASSPFGQGGEKLFF

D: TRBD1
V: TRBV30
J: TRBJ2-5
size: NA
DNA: TGTGCCTGCACCCGACAGGGTGTAACGGGGACCCAGTACTTC
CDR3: CACTRQGVTGTQYF

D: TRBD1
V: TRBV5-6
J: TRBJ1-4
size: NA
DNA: TGTGCCAGCAGCCCAGGGGGGACTGAAAAACTGTTTTTT
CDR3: CASSPGGTEKLFF

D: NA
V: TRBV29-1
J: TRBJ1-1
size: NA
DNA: NA
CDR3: CSVASGASNTEASF

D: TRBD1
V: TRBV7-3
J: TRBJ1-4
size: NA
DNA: TGTGCCAGCAGCTTAAGGGCAGGGGGCCGTGAAAAACTGTTTTTT
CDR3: CASSLRAGGREKLFF

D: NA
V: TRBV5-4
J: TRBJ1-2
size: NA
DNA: TGTGCCAGCAGCTTGGAAGGGGGAGGCGGCTACACCTTC
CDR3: CASSLEGGGGYTF

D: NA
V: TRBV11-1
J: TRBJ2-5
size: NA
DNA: TGTGCCAGCATCGAGACAGGTCAAGAGACCCAGTACTTC
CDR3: CASIETGQETQYF

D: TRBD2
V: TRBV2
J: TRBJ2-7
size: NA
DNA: TGTGCCAGCAGTGAATTCGCTAGCGGGAGAGGCGAGCAGTACTTC
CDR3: CASSEFASGRGEQYF

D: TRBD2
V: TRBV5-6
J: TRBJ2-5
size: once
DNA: TGTGCCAGCAGCTTGTTCCCGACTAGCGGGAGTGAGACCCAGTACTTC
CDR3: CASSLFPTSGSETQYF

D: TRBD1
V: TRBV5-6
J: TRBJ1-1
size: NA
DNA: TGTGCCAGCAGCTCGACCGGACAGGGGAGGGCTGAAGCTTTCTTT
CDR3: CASSSTGQGRAEAFF

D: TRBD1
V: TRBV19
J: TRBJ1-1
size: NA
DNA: TGTGCCAGTAGCTGGACAGGGGCGAACACTGAAGCTTTCTTT
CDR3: CASSWTGANTEAFF

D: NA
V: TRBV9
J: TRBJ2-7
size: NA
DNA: TGTGCCAGCAGCGTAGCCGACAGGAGCTCCTACGAGCAGTACTTC
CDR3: CASSVADRSSYEQYF

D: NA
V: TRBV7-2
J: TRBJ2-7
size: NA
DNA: TGTGCCAGCAGCTTCGCCGCCAGGGATAAGCAGCAGTACTTC
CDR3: CASSFAARDKQQYF

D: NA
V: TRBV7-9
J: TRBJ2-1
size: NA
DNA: TGTGCCAGCGGCTTAGTTACAGAGGCCTACAATGAGCAGTTCTTC
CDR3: CASGLVTEAYNEQFF

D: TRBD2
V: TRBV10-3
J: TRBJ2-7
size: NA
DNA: TGTGCCATCAGGGCGGGGGAAGTCAACGAGCAGTACTTC
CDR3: CAIRAGEVNEQYF

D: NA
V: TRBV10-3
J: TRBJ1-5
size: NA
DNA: TGTGCCATCAGTGAGGGGGGCTCTGGAGGTCAGCCCCAGCATTTT
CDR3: CAISEGGSGGQPQHF

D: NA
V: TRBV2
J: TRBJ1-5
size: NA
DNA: TGTGCCAGCAGTGAAACGGCAGGTCCCAGGGACCAGCCCCAGCATTTT
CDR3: CASSETAGPRDQPQHF

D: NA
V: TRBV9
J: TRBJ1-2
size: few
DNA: TGTGCCAGCAGATCGGACGGGGGCTATGGCTACACCTTC
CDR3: CASRSDGGYGYTF

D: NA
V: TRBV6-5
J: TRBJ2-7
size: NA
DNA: TGTGCCAGCAAAACAAAGCCGGGACGACACTACGAGCAGTACTTC
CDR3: CASKTKPGRHYEQYF

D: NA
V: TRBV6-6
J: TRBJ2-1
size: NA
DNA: TGTGCCAGCAGTTACTCGAGGGCCCGGAATGAGCAGTTCTTC
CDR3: CASSYSRARNEQFF

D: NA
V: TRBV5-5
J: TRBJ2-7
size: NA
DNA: TGTGCCAGCAGCTTATACAGGGACTTCGAGCAGTACTTC
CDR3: CASSLYRDFEQYF

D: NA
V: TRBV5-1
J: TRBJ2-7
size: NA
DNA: TGCGCCAGCAGCTTGGACGGCTACTCCTACGAGCAGTACTTC
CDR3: CASSLDGYSYEQYF